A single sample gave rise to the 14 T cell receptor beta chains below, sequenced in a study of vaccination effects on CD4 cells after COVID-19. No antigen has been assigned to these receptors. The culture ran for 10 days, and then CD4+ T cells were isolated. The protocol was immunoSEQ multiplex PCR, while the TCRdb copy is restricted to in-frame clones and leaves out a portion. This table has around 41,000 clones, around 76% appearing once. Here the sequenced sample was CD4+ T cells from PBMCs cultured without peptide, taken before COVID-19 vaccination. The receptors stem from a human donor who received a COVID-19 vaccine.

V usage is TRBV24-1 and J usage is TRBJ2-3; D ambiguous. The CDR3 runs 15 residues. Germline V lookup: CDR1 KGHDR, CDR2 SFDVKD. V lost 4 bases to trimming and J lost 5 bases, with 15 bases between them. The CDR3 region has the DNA TGTGCCACCAGTGACCCGAGCAGGCCTGTAGATACGCAGTATTTT. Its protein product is CATSDPSRPVDTQYF.

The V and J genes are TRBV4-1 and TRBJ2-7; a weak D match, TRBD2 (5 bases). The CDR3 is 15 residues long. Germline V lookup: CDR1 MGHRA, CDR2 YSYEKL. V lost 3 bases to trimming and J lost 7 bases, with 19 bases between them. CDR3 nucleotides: TGCGCCAGCAGCCATGGGCTAGAGGGCGCAGAAGAGCAGTACGTC. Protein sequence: CASSHGLEGAEEQYV.

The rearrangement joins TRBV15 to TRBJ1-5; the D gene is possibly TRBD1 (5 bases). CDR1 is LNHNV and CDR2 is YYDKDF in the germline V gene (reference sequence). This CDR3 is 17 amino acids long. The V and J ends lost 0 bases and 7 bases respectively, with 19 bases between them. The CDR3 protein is CATSRELLGQGRQPQHF. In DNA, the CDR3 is TGTGCCACCAGCAGAGAACTGTTGGGCCAGGGTCGACAGCCCCAGCATTTT.

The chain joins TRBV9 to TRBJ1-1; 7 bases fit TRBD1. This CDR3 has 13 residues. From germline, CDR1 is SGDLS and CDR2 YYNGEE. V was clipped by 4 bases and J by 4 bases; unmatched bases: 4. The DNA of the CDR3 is TGTGCCAGCAGCAAGACAGGGAGCACTGAAGCTTTCTTT. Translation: CASSKTGSTEAFF.

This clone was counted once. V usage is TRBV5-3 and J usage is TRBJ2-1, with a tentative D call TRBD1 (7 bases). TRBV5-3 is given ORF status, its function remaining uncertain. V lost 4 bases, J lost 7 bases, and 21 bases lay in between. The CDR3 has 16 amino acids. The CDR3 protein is CARSPTTGRTKNEQFF. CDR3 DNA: TGTGCCAGAAGCCCGACGACAGGGAGGACGAAAAATGAGCAGTTCTTC.

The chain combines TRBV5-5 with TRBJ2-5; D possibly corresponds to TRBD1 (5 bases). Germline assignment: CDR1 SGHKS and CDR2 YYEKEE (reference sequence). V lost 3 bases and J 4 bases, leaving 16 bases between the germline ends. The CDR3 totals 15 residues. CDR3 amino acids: CASSSWGSLIETQYF. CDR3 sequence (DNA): TGTGCCAGCAGCTCCTGGGGCAGCTTGATAGAGACCCAGTACTTC.

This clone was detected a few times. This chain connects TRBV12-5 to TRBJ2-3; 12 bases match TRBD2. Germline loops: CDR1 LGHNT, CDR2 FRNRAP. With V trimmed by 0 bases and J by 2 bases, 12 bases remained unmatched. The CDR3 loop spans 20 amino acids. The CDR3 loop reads CASGLVPRWASGGVTDTQYF. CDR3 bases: TGTGCTAGTGGTTTGGTACCCCGGTGGGCTAGCGGGGGGGTCACAGATACGCAGTATTTT. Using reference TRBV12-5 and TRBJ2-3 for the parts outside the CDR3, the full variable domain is DARVTQTPRHKVTEMGQEVTMRCQPILGHNTVFWYRQTMMQGLELLAYFRNRAPLDDSGMPKDRFSAEMPDATLATLKIQPSEPRDSAVYFCASGLVPRWASGGVTDTQYFGPGTRLTVL.

The CDR3 loop is CASSRTSGAQETQYF. CDR3 nucleotide sequence: TGTGCCAGCAGCCGGACTAGCGGGGCCCAAGAGACCCAGTACTTC. V gene TRBV6-6 combines with J gene TRBJ2-5; TRBD2 aligns across 12 bases. CDR3 length: 15 amino acids. Germline V gene data show CDR1 as MNHNY and CDR2 as SVGAGI (reference sequence). Trimming took 6 bases from V and 1 from J; bases not matched to a gene: 3.

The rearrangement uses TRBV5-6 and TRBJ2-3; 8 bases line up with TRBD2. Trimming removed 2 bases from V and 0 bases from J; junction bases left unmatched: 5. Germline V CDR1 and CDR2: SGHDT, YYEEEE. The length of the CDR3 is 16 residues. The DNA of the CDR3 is TGTGCCAGCAGCTTAGCGGGGGTTGCTAGCACAGATACGCAGTATTTT. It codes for CASSLAGVASTDTQYF. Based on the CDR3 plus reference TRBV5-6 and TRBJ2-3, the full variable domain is DAGVTQSPTHLIKTRGQQVTLRCSPKSGHDTVSWYQQALGQGPQFIFQYYEEEERQRGNFPDRFSGHQFPNYSSELNVNALLLGDSALYLCASSLAGVASTDTQYFGPGTRLTVL.

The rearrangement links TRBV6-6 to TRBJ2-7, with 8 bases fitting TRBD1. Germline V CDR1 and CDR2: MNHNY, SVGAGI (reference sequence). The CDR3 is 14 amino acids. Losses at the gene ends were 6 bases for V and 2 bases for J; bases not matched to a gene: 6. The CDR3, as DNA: TGTGCCAGCAGCCGGTCACAGGGGGCCTACGAGCAGTACGTC. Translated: CASSRSQGAYEQYV.

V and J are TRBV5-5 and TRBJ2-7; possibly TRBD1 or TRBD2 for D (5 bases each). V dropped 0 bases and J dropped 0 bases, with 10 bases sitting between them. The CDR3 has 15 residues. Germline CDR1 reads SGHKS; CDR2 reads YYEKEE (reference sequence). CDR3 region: CASSLVSGSSYEQYV. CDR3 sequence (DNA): TGTGCCAGCAGCTTGGTGTCAGGGAGCTCCTACGAGCAGTACGTC.

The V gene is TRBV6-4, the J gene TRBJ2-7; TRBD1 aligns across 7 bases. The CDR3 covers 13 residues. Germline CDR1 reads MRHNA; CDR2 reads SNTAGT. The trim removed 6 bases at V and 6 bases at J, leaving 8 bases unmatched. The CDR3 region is CASRDRAKGEQYV. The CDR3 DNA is TGTGCCAGCAGAGACAGGGCTAAGGGCGAGCAGTACGTC.

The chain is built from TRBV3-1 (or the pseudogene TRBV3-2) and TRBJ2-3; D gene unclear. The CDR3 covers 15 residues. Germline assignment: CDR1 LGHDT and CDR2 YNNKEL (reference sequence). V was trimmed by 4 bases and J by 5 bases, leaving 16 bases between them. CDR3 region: CASSLGRGIGDTQYF. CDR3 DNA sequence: TGTGCCAGCAGCCTAGGACGTGGGATCGGAGATACGCAGTATTTT.

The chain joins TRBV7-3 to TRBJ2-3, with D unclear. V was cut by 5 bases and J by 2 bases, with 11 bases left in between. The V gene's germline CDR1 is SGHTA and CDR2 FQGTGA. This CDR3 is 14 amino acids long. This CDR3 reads CASSPGLNTDTQYF. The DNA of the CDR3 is TGTGCCAGCAGCCCTGGGCTTAACACAGATACGCAGTATTTT. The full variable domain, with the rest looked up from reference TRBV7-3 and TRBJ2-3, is GAGVSQTPSNKVTEKGKYVELRCDPISGHTALYWYRQSLGQGPEFLIYFQGTGAADDSGLPNDRFFAVRPEGSVSTLKIQRTERGDSAVYLCASSPGLNTDTQYFGPGTRLTVL.